The 20 T cell receptor beta chains below all came from one sample that was sequenced in a study of OX40 agonist ivuxolimab in advanced cancers. Generated by immunoSEQ multiplex PCR, the TCRdb table keeps only in-frame clones and is missing some. The profile shows tens of thousands of clones, approximately 83% of them singletons. The source was CD4+ or CD8+ T cells sorted from blood, collected in a trial of the OX40 agonist ivuxolimab. The source of these receptors is an adult with an advanced solid tumor such as melanoma, head and neck, liver or kidney cancer.

This clone occurred a few times. The V call is TRBV4-3, the J call TRBJ1-2; the D gene is possibly TRBD1 (6 bases). The CDR3 loop spans 15 amino acids. V was clipped by 2 bases and J by 8 bases, with 18 bases between them. Germline V lookup: CDR1 LGHNA, CDR2 YSLEER. CDR3 in DNA: TGCGCCAGCAGCCAACTCCTAGGGGGGGCGAGGGGCTACACCTTC. Its protein is CASSQLLGGARGYTF.

J is TRBJ2-7 and V is TRBV7-2; 12 positions agree with TRBD2. CDR3 length equals 15 residues. V dropped 6 bases and J dropped 1; count of bases not matched to a gene: 4. Germline CDR1 and CDR2: SGHTA and FQGNSA. DNA of the CDR3: TGTGCCAGCAGGGGCGGGACTAGCGGGTCCTACGAGCAGTACTTC. Amino acids: CASRGGTSGSYEQYF.

This chain joins TRBV6-5 and TRBJ2-3; D might be TRBD1 (5 bases). The V and J ends lost 2 bases and 0 bases respectively, with 6 bases between them. Germline CDR1 and CDR2: MNHEY and SVGAGI. The CDR3 has 14 residues. The CDR3 here is CASSYQGSTDTQYF. DNA for the CDR3: TGTGCCAGCAGTTACCAGGGCAGCACAGATACGCAGTATTTT.

The V and J genes are TRBV6-5 and TRBJ1-3; D unresolved. This CDR3 has 14 amino acids. V gave up 7 bases and J gave up 1 base, with 11 bases separating them. The germline gives CDR1 MNHEY, CDR2 SVGAGI. CDR3 DNA: TGTGCCAGCACCCGGGGTGGGTCTGGAAACACCATATATTTT. The encoded protein is CASTRGGSGNTIYF.

This chain joins TRBV23-1 and TRBJ1-6; 7 nucleotides agree with TRBD1. TRBV23-1 carries the ORF label, with uncertain function. The CDR3 is made up of 20 amino acids. V lost 0 bases, J lost 7 bases, and 18 bases stayed unmatched. CDR3 loop: CASSQSVRQGPSWCNSPLHF. The CDR3, as DNA: TGCGCCAGCAGTCAATCGGTGAGACAGGGTCCGTCCTGGTGCAATTCACCCCTCCACTTT.

Comment on this clone: This specimen includes other DNA sequences encoding the same CDR3. The chain joins TRBV30 to TRBJ2-7; 7 bases align to TRBD1. This CDR3 has 14 residues. Germline-derived CDR1 and CDR2 are GTSNPN and SVGIG (reference sequence). Trimming at V came to 2 bases and at J to 2 bases, leaving 6 bases not matched to a gene. The DNA for the CDR3 is TGTGCCTGGAGTCCCGGGACAGCTACCTACGAGCAGTACTTC. The encoded protein is CAWSPGTATYEQYF.

V and J are TRBV25-1 and TRBJ2-1; TRBD1 aligns across 11 bases. In germline, CDR1 is MGHDK, CDR2 SYGVNS. V shed 7 bases and J 8 bases; nucleotides not matched to a gene: 4. This CDR3 spans 13 amino acids. The CDR3 DNA sequence: TGTGCCAGCAATGGGGACAGGGGGGATGAGCAGTTCTTC. Translated, it gives CASNGDRGDEQFF.

V gene TRBV11-2 combines with J gene TRBJ1-6; D remains ambiguous. This CDR3 is 15 amino acids long. Germline CDR1 reads SGHAT; CDR2 reads FQNNGV. V was pared by 4 bases and J by 6 bases, with 13 bases between. The CDR3 loop reads CASSYERTINSPLHF. The CDR3 DNA follows: TGTGCCAGCAGCTATGAGAGAACAATTAATTCACCCCTCCACTTT.

The chain has TRBV7-2 and TRBJ2-5; the D gene is possibly TRBD2 (6 bases). The assigned J gene may be wrong: the sequence end matches TRBJ2-7 better. CDR1 and CDR2 (germline): SGHTA, FQGNSA. The length of the CDR3 is 13 residues. This CDR3 is CASSAAGPYEQYF. Written as DNA, the CDR3 is TGTGCCAGCAGCGCGGCGGGGCCCTACGAGCAGTACTTC.

The chain joins TRBV9 to TRBJ1-2; TRBD1 aligns across 7 bases. The CDR3 is 15 residues long. After removal of 2 bases from V and 4 bases from J, the junction contained 8 bases not matched to a gene. Germline CDR1 SGDLS, CDR2 YYNGEE. CDR3 DNA sequence: TGTGCCAGCAGCGTCGAGTCCGGGACAGTCTATGGCTACACCTTC. Translated, it gives CASSVESGTVYGYTF.

The chain is built from TRBV5-1 and TRBJ1-2, with D hard to call. Between the trimmed V and J ends, which lost 1 base and 6 bases, there was a span of 16 bases. The CDR3 has 15 residues. Germline lookup yields CDR1 SGHRS and CDR2 YFSETQ. The DNA for the CDR3 is TGCGCCAGCAGCTTGAGGGAAGGTGCGGGCGATGGCTACACCTTC. Its translation: CASSLREGAGDGYTF.

J is TRBJ2-1 and V is TRBV2; weak D call: TRBD2 (6 bases). This CDR3 spans 14 amino acids. Trimming took off 1 base at V and 7 bases at J, with 11 bases between the two ends. Germline loops: CDR1 SNHLY, CDR2 FYNNEI. In DNA form, the CDR3 reads TGTGCCAGCAGTGAAGGAGGGAGGCTAAATGAGCAGTTCTTC. Residues: CASSEGGRLNEQFF.

This clone appeared a single time. The chain recombines TRBV19 with TRBJ1-5; D remains ambiguous. The V end was cut by 4 bases, the J end by 4 bases, with 17 bases between. Germline loops: CDR1 LNHDA, CDR2 SQIVND (reference sequence). The CDR3 is 16 amino acids. The DNA of the CDR3 is TGTGCCAGTAGTAGTTCGAGGACGGCCACGAATCAGCCCCAGCATTTT. Translating gives CASSSSRTATNQPQHF.

J is TRBJ1-2 and V is TRBV4-3; possibly TRBD1 for D (6 bases). The CDR3 runs 15 residues. V lost 7 bases and J lost 4, with 19 bases in between. CDR1 LGHNA and CDR2 YSLEER come from the germline V gene. CDR3 DNA sequence: TGCGCCAGCACCACTGATCTAGGGGGAATCTATGGCTACACCTTC. It codes for CASTTDLGGIYGYTF.

For the CDR3, the DNA is TGTGCCAGCAGCTTAATCCCGGTGGGGGAGAACACTGAAGCTTTCTTT. Its translation is CASSLIPVGENTEAFF. This chain joins TRBV7-3 and TRBJ1-1; tentatively, D is TRBD1 (5 bases). This CDR3 has 16 amino acids. From germline, CDR1 is SGHTA and CDR2 FQGTGA. Deletions cut 1 base from V and 1 base from J, with 13 bases between. The variable domain in full, with the rest retrieved from reference TRBV7-3 and TRBJ1-1, is GAGVSQTPSNKVTEKGKYVELRCDPISGHTALYWYRQSLGQGPEFLIYFQGTGAADDSGLPNDRFFAVRPEGSVSTLKIQRTERGDSAVYLCASSLIPVGENTEAFFGQGTRLTVV.

DNA of the CDR3: TGTGCCAGCAGTTACTCGGGGAAGAGCGAAAAACTGTTTTTT. Translating it yields CASSYSGKSEKLFF. V and J are TRBV6-5 and TRBJ1-4; D not resolved. Germline assignment: CDR1 MNHEY and CDR2 SVGAGI. Deletions cut 0 bases from V and 8 bases from J, with 10 bases between. The CDR3 runs 14 residues.

The gene calls are TRBV6-1 and TRBJ1-3; D is undetermined. This CDR3 is 14 amino acids long. Germline values: CDR1 MNHNS, CDR2 SASEGT. With 4 bases removed from V and 3 bases from J, the gap between germline ends came to 10 bases. The CDR3 spells CASSASGLGNTIYF. In DNA form, the CDR3 reads TGTGCCAGCAGTGCCTCAGGACTTGGAAACACCATATATTTT.

The chain combines TRBV9 with TRBJ1-5, with no clear D. Germline V gene data show CDR1 as SGDLS and CDR2 as YYNGEE. CDR3 length equals 15 residues. V was clipped by 4 bases and J by 0 bases, with 11 bases between them. The CDR3 DNA follows: TGTGCCAGCAGCTCGGACGGAAATAGCAATCAGCCCCAGCATTTT. It translates to CASSSDGNSNQPQHF.

The chain uses TRBV6-6 and TRBJ1-2, with D perhaps TRBD1 (6 bases). This CDR3 is 13 amino acids long. Germline V gene data show CDR1 as MNHNY and CDR2 as SVGAGI (reference sequence). V was pared by 7 bases and J by 4 bases, with 13 bases between. The CDR3 protein is CASNRENGYGYTF. In DNA form, the CDR3 reads TGTGCCAGCAACAGGGAGAATGGCTATGGCTACACCTTC.

This clone has only a few counts. CDR3 amino acids: CASSEGAGSNTGELFF. The CDR3 DNA reads as TGTGCCAGTAGTGAGGGAGCGGGGTCGAACACCGGGGAGCTGTTTTTT. This chain connects TRBV19 to TRBJ2-2; 7 bases agree with TRBD2. CDR3 size: 16 residues. V dropped 5 bases and J dropped 0; count of bases not matched to a gene: 6. Looked up from germline, CDR1 is LNHDA and CDR2 is SQIVND (reference sequence). Filled out from reference TRBV19 and TRBJ2-2, the complete variable domain reads DGGITQSPKYLFRKEGQNVTLSCEQNLNHDAMYWYRQDPGQGLRLIYYSQIVNDFQKGDIAEGYSVSREKKESFPLTVTSAQKNPTAFYLCASSEGAGSNTGELFFGEGSRLTVL.